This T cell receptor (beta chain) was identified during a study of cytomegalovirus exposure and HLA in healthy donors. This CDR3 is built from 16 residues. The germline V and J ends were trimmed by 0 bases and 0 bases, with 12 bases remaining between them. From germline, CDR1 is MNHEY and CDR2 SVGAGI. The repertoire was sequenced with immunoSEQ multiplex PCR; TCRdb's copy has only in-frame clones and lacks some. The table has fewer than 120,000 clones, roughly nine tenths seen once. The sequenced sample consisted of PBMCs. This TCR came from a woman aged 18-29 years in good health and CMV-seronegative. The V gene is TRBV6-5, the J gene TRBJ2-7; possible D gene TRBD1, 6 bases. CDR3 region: CASSYSSQGGSYEQYF. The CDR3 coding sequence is TGTGCCAGCAGTTACTCTTCTCAAGGGGGCTCCTACGAGCAGTACTTC.